The clone carrying this T cell receptor beta chain appeared many times. Its antigen is unknown. A universal primer site was incorporated via template switching, and the cDNA contained unique molecular identifiers. Each CDR3 protein gets one entry after TCRdb re-called the 5' RACE reads with MiXCR. The table shows about 520,000 distinct CDR3 sequences, with about 20% occurring only once. These data originate in a study of identical twins. This CDR3 contains 13 residues. V lost 3 bases to trimming and J lost 8 bases; unmatched junction nucleotides: 9. Germline V gene data show CDR1 as SQVTM and CDR2 as ANQGSEA. Whole-study results and caveats: The abundant beta clonotypes from cord blood had fewer insertions, and memory repertoires had none of this.

This sample was shared with a second study, whose subject was T cells expressing NK-cell markers. That work states: CD8+ T cells in over 5 donors included dominant NKG2C+ clonotypes at about 1.0-7.5%. Once again these clonotypes came out on top in the CD3+CD56-NKG2C+ fraction of several donors.

V is TRBV29-1 and J is TRBJ1-2; 7 bases line up with TRBD1. The sequenced material came from CD4+ T cells sorted from blood. The TCR sequence derives from a young woman in good health. CDR3 sequence reads: CSVESTGASGYTF. The CDR3 DNA reads TGCAGCGTTGAGAGTACAGGGGCCTCCGGCTACACCTTC.